One and the same sample provided the 6 T cell receptor beta chains below, sequenced in a study of technical replicates of blood from several donors. Libraries were prepared by immunoSEQ multiplex PCR; TCRdb keeps only in-frame clonotypes and omits some of them. This sample has fewer than 75,000 clones, with roughly 93% found just once. Sequenced sample: T cells isolated from PBMCs. The receptors here all came from a human donor in good health.

The rearrangement links TRBV27 to TRBJ1-2; D might be TRBD1 (5 bases). Germline CDR1 is MNHEY and CDR2 is SMNVEV (reference sequence). The CDR3 covers 17 residues. V gave up 4 bases and J gave up 4 bases, with 22 bases separating them. This chain's CDR3 is CASSSTDQGYGLYGYTF. Here the CDR3 DNA reads TGTGCCAGCAGTTCCACTGATCAGGGCTACGGTCTCTATGGCTACACCTTC.

The V and J genes are TRBV11-2 and TRBJ2-1; maybe TRBD2 (6 bases). Trimming removed 2 bases from V and 4 bases from J, with 12 bases in between. The CDR3 has 15 residues. CDR1 is SGHAT and CDR2 is FQNNGV in the germline V gene. CDR3 sequence: CASSLYPSAYNEQFF. The CDR3 DNA reads as TGTGCCAGCAGCTTATATCCTAGCGCTTACAATGAGCAGTTCTTC. Complete variable domain (other parts from reference TRBV11-2 and TRBJ2-1): EAGVAQSPRYKIIEKRQSVAFWCNPISGHATLYWYQQILGQGPKLLIQFQNNGVVDDSQLPKDRFSAERLKGVDSTLKIQPAKLEDSAVYLCASSLYPSAYNEQFFGPGTRLTVL.

The table lists this clone with a count of one. This rearrangement joins TRBV19 to TRBJ1-1; D might be TRBD1 (6 bases). The CDR3 length is 12 residues. Germline V CDR1 and CDR2: LNHDA, SQIVND (reference sequence). Trimming cost V 5 bases and J 4 bases, with 8 bases left between them. The CDR3 reads CASSFRGTEAFF. CDR3 coding DNA: TGTGCCAGTAGTTTCAGGGGCACTGAAGCTTTCTTT. The full variable domain, rest sourced from reference TRBV19 and TRBJ1-1, is DGGITQSPKYLFRKEGQNVTLSCEQNLNHDAMYWYRQDPGQGLRLIYYSQIVNDFQKGDIAEGYSVSREKKESFPLTVTSAQKNPTAFYLCASSFRGTEAFFGQGTRLTVV.

The chain links TRBV11-3 to TRBJ2-5; TRBD1 might be the D (5 bases). The CDR3 sequence is 14 residues long. Germline V gene lookup returns CDR1 SGHNT and CDR2 YENEEA. V was trimmed by 3 bases and J by 0 bases, leaving 8 bases between them. This chain's CDR3 is CASSLTRDQETQYF. The CDR3, as DNA: TGTGCCAGCAGCTTGACCAGGGACCAAGAGACCCAGTACTTC.

V gene TRBV5-1 combines with J gene TRBJ2-2; D is undetermined. Trimming left V 4 bases short and J 3 bases short, with 4 bases between. This CDR3 contains 12 residues. Looked up from germline, CDR1 is SGHRS and CDR2 is YFSETQ. The CDR3 nucleotides are TGCGCCAGCAGCCGGTACACCGGGGAGCTGTTTTTT. Protein sequence: CASSRYTGELFF.

The chain joins TRBV27 to TRBJ2-7, with a possible D match to TRBD1 (5 bases). The CDR3 extends over 12 amino acids. From germline, CDR1 is MNHEY and CDR2 SMNVEV (reference sequence). Deletions cut 4 bases from V and 4 bases from J, with 8 bases between. CDR3 residues: CASSSQVYEQYF. CDR3 in DNA: TGTGCCAGCAGTTCACAGGTATACGAGCAGTACTTC.